This T cell receptor (beta chain) was sequenced during a study of blood T cell repertoires in COVID-19. CDR3 size: 15 residues. CDR1 and CDR2 (germline): SGHTA, FQGNSA. Trimming at V came to 1 base and at J to 10 bases, leaving 5 bases not matched to a gene. The assay was immunoSEQ multiplex PCR, and TCRdb's table has in-frame clones only and misses some. The top ten clones hold roughly a tenth of a sample with around 250,000 clones, around nine tenths of them seen once. This clone was seen only once. The sequence was collected from a woman aged 70 to 79 with COVID-19, enrolled during active disease. The sample was peripheral blood. The chain employs TRBV7-2 and TRBJ2-1; TRBD2 matches 12 bases. The CDR3 loop reads CASSLVRLAGVEQFF. CDR3 nucleotides: TGTGCCAGCAGCTTAGTTCGACTAGCGGGAGTGGAGCAGTTCTTC.